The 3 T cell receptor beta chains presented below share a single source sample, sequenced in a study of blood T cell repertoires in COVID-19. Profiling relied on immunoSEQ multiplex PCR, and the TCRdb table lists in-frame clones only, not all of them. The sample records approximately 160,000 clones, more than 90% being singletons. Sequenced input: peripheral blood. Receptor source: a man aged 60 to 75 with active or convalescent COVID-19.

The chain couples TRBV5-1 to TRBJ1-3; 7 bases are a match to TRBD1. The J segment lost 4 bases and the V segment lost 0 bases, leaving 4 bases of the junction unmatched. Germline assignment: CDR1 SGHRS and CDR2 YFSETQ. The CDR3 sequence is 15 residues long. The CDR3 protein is CASSLGQGEGNTIYF. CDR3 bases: TGCGCCAGCAGCTTGGGACAGGGTGAAGGAAACACCATATATTTT.

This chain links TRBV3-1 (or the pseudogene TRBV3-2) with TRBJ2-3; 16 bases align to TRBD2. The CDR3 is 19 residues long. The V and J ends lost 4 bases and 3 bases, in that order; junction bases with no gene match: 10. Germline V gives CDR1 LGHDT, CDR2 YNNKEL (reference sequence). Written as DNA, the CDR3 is TGTGCCAGCAGCCTCTCCGGGACTAGCGGGGGGGCCGGTACAGATACGCAGTATTTT. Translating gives CASSLSGTSGGAGTDTQYF.

Here the CDR3 DNA reads TGTGCCAGCAGCCCCGTGGGGGCTGAGGAACTGTTTTTT. Protein product: CASSPVGAEELFF. This chain uses TRBV5-4 with TRBJ1-4; tentative D call: TRBD1 (6 bases). Per germline, CDR1 SGHNT and CDR2 YYREEE (reference sequence). With 4 bases removed from V and 12 bases from J, the gap between germline ends came to 16 bases. This CDR3 has 13 amino acids.